Sequencing of this T cell receptor beta chain was carried out in a study of blood T cell repertoires in COVID-19. Whole-study context: From the United States, Italy and Spain came samples of acute and convalescent COVID-19. The cDNA or gDNA used as material had been derived from T cells, B-cell-depleted T cells, or PBMCs.

The CDR3 length is 16 residues. Germline CDR1 is SGHKS and CDR2 is YYEKEE (reference sequence). V dropped 6 bases and J dropped 2; count of bases not matched to a gene: 11. As originally analysed: Amplification of reference gene primers was used by the study to estimate nucleated cell counts. Sequenced by immunoSEQ multiplex PCR; TCRdb stores in-frame clones only, minus some. From that table come the V and J calls and clone size; the DNA was used to work out D and trimming. The data hold 85,000 to 130,000 clones, with about 89% observed a single time. This clonotype was obtained from a human donor in a cohort sampled during active COVID-19. The V call is TRBV5-5, the J call TRBJ2-3; 8 bases agree with TRBD1. The specimen sequenced was peripheral blood. The CDR3 DNA sequence: TGTGCCAGCATAGGGGGAGGACAGGGCGTCACAGATACGCAGTATTTT. Protein product: CASIGGGQGVTDTQYF.